What follows are 5 T cell receptor beta chains derived from one specimen sequenced in a study of blood T cell repertoires in COVID-19. Clones were read by immunoSEQ multiplex PCR, and TCRdb kept only the in-frame ones, dropping some. Among 89,000 or so clones listed, about 85% were seen once. Sequencing was done on a sample of peripheral blood. These receptors were obtained from a man at least 80 years old with acute or convalescent COVID-19.

The chain employs TRBV29-1 and TRBJ2-7, with D hard to call. In germline, CDR1 is SQVTM, CDR2 ANQGSEA. Trimming took 6 bases from V and 2 from J, leaving 5 bases between them. This CDR3 is built from 10 residues. The CDR3 bases are TGCAGCGTCTTTACCTACGAGCAGTACTTC. This encodes CSVFTYEQYF.

This clone was seen only once. This chain links TRBV5-8 with TRBJ2-7, with 8 bases identical to TRBD2. J lost 6 bases, V lost 4 bases, and 12 bases had no gene match. Germline CDR1 is SGHTS and CDR2 is YDEGEE. The CDR3 consists of 15 residues. Here the CDR3 reads CASSTGTREWGEQYF. CDR3 DNA sequence: TGTGCCAGCAGCACAGGGACTAGGGAGTGGGGCGAGCAGTACTTC.

The rearrangement uses TRBV7-8 and TRBJ2-7; TRBD1 matches 7 bases. V was clipped by 5 bases and J by 7 bases; unmatched bases: 14. The CDR3 runs to 15 residues. The V gene's germline CDR1 is SGHVS and CDR2 FQNEAQ. In DNA, the CDR3 is TGTGCCAGCAGCACAAGAGGCCAGGGGGTCGGGGAGCAGTACTTC. It encodes CASSTRGQGVGEQYF.

This clone was seen only once. The CDR3 sequence is CASSQVLGLQETQYF. The CDR3 DNA reads TGTGCCAGCAGCCAAGTACTCGGACTCCAAGAGACCCAGTACTTC. V is TRBV14 and J is TRBJ2-5; perhaps TRBD2 as D (5 bases). Between the trimmed V and J ends, which lost 1 base and 1 base, there was a span of 10 bases. The CDR3 extends over 15 amino acids. Germline assignment: CDR1 SGHDN and CDR2 FVKESK. Full variable domain (rest looked up from reference TRBV14 and TRBJ2-5): EAGVTQFPSHSVIEKGQTVTLRCDPISGHDNLYWYRRVMGKEIKFLLHFVKESKQDESGMPNNRFLAERTGGTYSTLKVQPAELEDSGVYFCASSQVLGLQETQYFGPGTRLLVL.

The J gene is TRBJ1-5, the V gene TRBV19; TRBD1 might be the D (6 bases). This CDR3 region has 12 residues. Trimming stripped 6 bases from V and 9 bases from J, with 12 bases between. Germline assignment: CDR1 LNHDA and CDR2 SQIVND (reference sequence). The CDR3: CASRQGQGPQHF. The CDR3 DNA reads TGTGCCAGTAGGCAGGGGCAGGGGCCCCAGCATTTT.